The clone carrying this TCR beta chain was seen more than once but under ten times. Its specificity is unknown. The data originate from a study of T-cell memory formation after mild COVID-19. Study-level findings and limits: Cross-reactive memory seemingly joined, as some responding clones were found in pre-infection memory. CM and EM subsets held most contracting CD4+ clones; EMRA held CD8+ ones.

With constant-segment primers, 5'RACE yielded cDNA libraries of TCR alpha and TCR beta that carried sample barcodes and UMIs. Via MiXCR, TCRdb re-called the 5' RACE reads, giving one row per CDR3 protein. The sample holds roughly 300,000 distinct CDR3 sequences, less than 9.5% seen once. The CDR3 is made up of 13 amino acids. Trimming left V 1 base short and J 9 bases short, with 12 bases between. CDR1 SGHTA and CDR2 FQGNSA come from the germline V gene. The sequencing input was PBMCs or a T cell subset sorted from them (not recorded which). The TCR was taken from a man aged 18-30 years who had mild COVID-19 (a few samples of this study predate the infection). Cell type and time point are not known. This chain joins TRBV7-2 and TRBJ1-2; tentatively, D is TRBD1 (5 bases). The DNA of the CDR3 is TGTGCCAGCAGCTTAGGCGACCAGGGCCGCTACACCTTC. Its protein is CASSLGDQGRYTF.